Listed below are T cell receptor beta chains from one sample, sequenced in a study of OX40 agonist ivuxolimab in advanced cancers. Clones were read by immunoSEQ multiplex PCR, and TCRdb kept only the in-frame ones, dropping some. The sample lists under 85,000 clones; approximately 85% were seen once. The source was CD4+ or CD8+ T cells sorted from blood, collected in a trial of the OX40 agonist ivuxolimab. Receptors originate from an adult with an advanced solid tumor such as melanoma, head and neck, liver or kidney cancer. CDR3s include the opening cysteine and the closing phenylalanine or tryptophan. A D gene is named only where the DNA matches it firmly. Clone sizes are given selectively: once, few, many, or a class where the clone is expanded.

clone_size j_call d_call v_call cdr3_nt cdr3_aa
. TRBJ2-1 TRBD2 TRBV5-8 TGTGCCAGCAGCCGGACTAGCACTGAGCAGTTCTTC CASSRTSTEQFF
. TRBJ2-3 TRBD2 TRBV5-1 TGCGCCAGCAGCTTGGCCCCGGGACTAGCGGGAGTCCCAGATACGCAGTATTTT CASSLAPGLAGVPDTQYF
few TRBJ1-2 TRBD1 TRBV2 TGTGCCAGCCCTCCGACAGGGGCGCCGAAGACCTTC CASPPTGAPKTF
. TRBJ2-7 TRBD1 TRBV2 TGTGCCAGCAGGGGGCCTGGGACAGGGAGTCCCTACGAGCAGTACTTC CASRGPGTGSPYEQYF
. TRBJ2-1 TRBD1 TRBV27 TGTGCCAGCAGTCAGGGGGCCTCTCTCAATGAGCAGTTCTTC CASSQGASLNEQFF
. TRBJ1-5 . TRBV20-1 TGCAGTGCTAGCAATCAGCCCCAGCATTTT CSASNQPQHF
. TRBJ2-2 . TRBV18 TGTGCCAGCTCACCACCGGGCGGAGCAAACACCGGGGAGCTGTTTTTT CASSPPGGANTGELFF
. TRBJ1-5 . TRBV4-1 TGCGCCAGCAGCCAAGTGGCAGGGACTAATCAGCCCCAGCATTTT CASSQVAGTNQPQHF
. TRBJ1-2 . TRBV7-2 TGTGCCAGCAGCCAGGGCTCAGGCTATGGCTACACCTTC CASSQGSGYGYTF
once TRBJ2-1 . TRBV10-2 TGCGCCAGCAGTGAGTCCGTAGCTAGCATATCCTACAATGAGCAGTTCTTC CASSESVASISYNEQFF
. TRBJ2-3 TRBD2 TRBV7-9 TGTGCCAGCAGCTTAGGAACAGGTGTGTTAGCGGGAGCTACAGATACGCAGTATTTT CASSLGTGVLAGATDTQYF
. TRBJ2-7 TRBD1 TRBV5-1 TGCGCCAGCAGCCCTGGGACAGGGGGCGGCGAGCAGTACTTC CASSPGTGGGEQYF
. TRBJ2-6 . TRBV7-3 TGTGCCAGCAGCTTCCCAGGGCAGCCTGGGGCCAACGTCCTGACTTTC CASSFPGQPGANVLTF
. TRBJ1-2 TRBD1 TRBV30 TGTGCCTGGAGTGGGGCTACAGGGGCACCCTATGGCTACACCTTC CAWSGATGAPYGYTF
. TRBJ2-5 . TRBV27 TGTGCCAGCAGTTTATCGTTACAGGGAGGGGAGACCCAGTACTTC CASSLSLQGGETQYF
. TRBJ2-1 . TRBV18 TGTGCCAGCTCACCGCTCCCCATAACTTCCTACAATGAGCAGTTCTTC CASSPLPITSYNEQFF
. TRBJ1-4 . TRBV7-9 TGTGCCAGCAGCTTAGAGGGGGGTGTAGGACTGTTTTTT CASSLEGGVGLFF
. TRBJ2-7 TRBD1 TRBV5-1 TGCGCCAGCAGCCGACAGGGTGCCTACGAGCAGTACTTC CASSRQGAYEQYF
. TRBJ2-7 . TRBV11-3 TGTGCCAGCAGCGCCGGGAGAAGGACCTACGAGCAGTACTTC CASSAGRRTYEQYF
. TRBJ1-6 TRBD1 TRBV28 TGTGCCAGCAGACCTAGGGGGACAGGGCTTTCACCCCTCCACTTT CASRPRGTGLSPLHF
. TRBJ1-5 . TRBV18 TGTGCCAGCTCACCCACAGGGAACCAGCCCCAGCATTTT CASSPTGNQPQHF
. TRBJ2-7 . TRBV18 TGTGCCAGCTCACCAATGAGTCGGGAGCACGAGCAGTACTTC CASSPMSREHEQYF
. TRBJ1-1 TRBD1 TRBV5-1 TGCGCCAGTAGACAGGGGGCTGACACTGAAGCTTTCTTT CASRQGADTEAFF
. TRBJ2-5 . TRBV5-1 TGCGCCAGCAGCTCAAATGGACAGATCCAAGAGACCCAGTACTTC CASSSNGQIQETQYF
. TRBJ2-7 TRBD2 TRBV11-3 TGTGCCAGCAGCCCCGGGGGGTACGAGCAGTACTTC CASSPGGYEQYF
. TRBJ2-5 TRBD1 TRBV11-1 TGTGCCAGCAGTTTGGGACAGGGCCAAGAGACCCAGTACTTC CASSLGQGQETQYF
few TRBJ2-1 . TRBV5-4 TGTGCCAGCAGCTTGGATACAAATGAGCAGTTCTTC CASSLDTNEQFF
. TRBJ2-1 . TRBV7-2 TGTGCCAGCAGCCTTTTGGGGGGGGCCGACAATGAGCAGTTCTTC CASSLLGGADNEQFF
. TRBJ2-6 . TRBV7-9 TGTGCCAGCAGCCTCGGTGGAGGGCGGACCGGGGCCAACGTCCTGACTTTC CASSLGGGRTGANVLTF
. TRBJ1-1 TRBD1 TRBV18 TGTGCCAGCTCCCTGACAGGGATGAACACTGAAGCTTTCTTT CASSLTGMNTEAFF
. TRBJ2-6 . TRBV28 TGTGCCAGCAGTTTCCCGTTATTCCCTGGGGCCAACGTCCTGACTTTC CASSFPLFPGANVLTF
. TRBJ1-5 . TRBV25-1 TGTGCCAGCAGTCCACGGACAGATAGCAATCAGCCCCAGCATTTT CASSPRTDSNQPQHF
few TRBJ1-1 . TRBV2 TGTGCCAGCAGTGAACTGGGGGGGGACACTGAAGCTTTCTTT CASSELGGDTEAFF
. TRBJ1-1 . TRBV2 TGTGCCAGCACGGGGGTTGCCGGCCTTGAAGCTTTCTTT CASTGVAGLEAFF
. TRBJ2-7 . TRBV11-3 TGTGCCAGCAGCTTACAGGCAGGGGACCACGAGCAGTACTTC CASSLQAGDHEQYF
. TRBJ2-5 TRBD2 TRBV5-4 TGTGCCAGCAGCTACGGGACTAGCGGAGTCCCTTTCCAAGAGACCCAGTACTTC CASSYGTSGVPFQETQYF
. TRBJ2-5 . TRBV4-1 TGCGCCAGCAGCCCGACCCCCTCCTGGGAAGAGACCCAGTACTTC CASSPTPSWEETQYF
few TRBJ2-7 . TRBV6-6 TGTGCCAGCAGTTACGGACAGAACTACGAGCAGTACTTC CASSYGQNYEQYF
. TRBJ1-2 TRBD1 TRBV19 TGTGCCAGTACTGAGGACAGGTTAGGCTATGGCTACACCTTC CASTEDRLGYGYTF
. TRBJ2-7 . TRBV5-4 TGTGCCAGCAGTTTGTGGGATTCGTACGAGCAGTACTTC CASSLWDSYEQYF
. TRBJ2-1 . TRBV6-5 TGTGCCAGCAGTTACGGGACTCCAGCCTCCTACAATGAGCAGTTCTTC CASSYGTPASYNEQFF
. TRBJ2-6 . TRBV15 TGTGCCACCAGCTCGGCGATCCGGCCTGGGGCCAACGTCCTGACTTTC CATSSAIRPGANVLTF
. TRBJ2-1 TRBD2 TRBV7-9 TGTGCCAGCAGCATTACTAGCGGGAGTAAAGATGAGCAGTTCTTC CASSITSGSKDEQFF
. TRBJ2-2 . TRBV11-2 TGTGCCAGCAGCTTTACGCAGTCCACCGGGGAGCTGTTTTTT CASSFTQSTGELFF
once TRBJ2-7 TRBD1 TRBV2 TGTGCCAGCGCAACGGGACAGTTCCACTTAGAGCAGTACTTC CASATGQFHLEQYF
. TRBJ2-7 . TRBV7-3 TGTGCCAGCAGCGCACAAAAGGGTAGCGAGCAGTACTTC CASSAQKGSEQYF
. TRBJ1-1 . TRBV5-4 TGTGCCAGCAGCCGGGGTTTGGGGACTGAAGCTTTCTTT CASSRGLGTEAFF
. TRBJ2-3 . TRBV28 TGTGCCAGCAGTCCCCCAGGGGTCACAGATACGCAGTATTTT CASSPPGVTDTQYF
once TRBJ1-4 TRBD1 TRBV11-2 TGTGCCAGCAGCTTCTACGGGACAGGGGTTGAAAAACTGTTTTTT CASSFYGTGVEKLFF
. TRBJ2-1 TRBD2 TRBV5-1 TGCGCCAGCAGTACTAGCGGCGTAGAAGTGGATGAGCAGTTCTTC CASSTSGVEVDEQFF
. TRBJ2-1 . TRBV7-2 TGTGCCAGCAGCCCAAAACGGTCGCTAGCTGGCAATGAGCAGTTCTTC CASSPKRSLAGNEQFF
. TRBJ1-4 . TRBV28 TGTGCCACCTCGGTAGCCCGTGGCGGAAAACTGTTTTTT CATSVARGGKLFF